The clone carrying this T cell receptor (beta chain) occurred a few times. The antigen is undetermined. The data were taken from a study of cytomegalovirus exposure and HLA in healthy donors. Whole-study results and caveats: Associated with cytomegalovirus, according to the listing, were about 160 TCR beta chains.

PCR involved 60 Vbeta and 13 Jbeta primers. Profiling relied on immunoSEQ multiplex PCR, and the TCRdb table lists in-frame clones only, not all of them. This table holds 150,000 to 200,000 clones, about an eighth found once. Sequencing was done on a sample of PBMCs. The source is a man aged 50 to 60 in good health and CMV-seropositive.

The CDR3 sequence: CSVDNSVNTEAFF. The CDR3 bases are TGCAGCGTTGACAATAGCGTGAACACTGAAGCTTTCTTT. The J gene is TRBJ1-1, the V gene TRBV29-1, with D unclear. CDR3 length: 13 residues. V was clipped by 3 bases and J by 0 bases, with 8 bases between them. Germline CDR1 reads SQVTM; CDR2 reads ANQGSEA.